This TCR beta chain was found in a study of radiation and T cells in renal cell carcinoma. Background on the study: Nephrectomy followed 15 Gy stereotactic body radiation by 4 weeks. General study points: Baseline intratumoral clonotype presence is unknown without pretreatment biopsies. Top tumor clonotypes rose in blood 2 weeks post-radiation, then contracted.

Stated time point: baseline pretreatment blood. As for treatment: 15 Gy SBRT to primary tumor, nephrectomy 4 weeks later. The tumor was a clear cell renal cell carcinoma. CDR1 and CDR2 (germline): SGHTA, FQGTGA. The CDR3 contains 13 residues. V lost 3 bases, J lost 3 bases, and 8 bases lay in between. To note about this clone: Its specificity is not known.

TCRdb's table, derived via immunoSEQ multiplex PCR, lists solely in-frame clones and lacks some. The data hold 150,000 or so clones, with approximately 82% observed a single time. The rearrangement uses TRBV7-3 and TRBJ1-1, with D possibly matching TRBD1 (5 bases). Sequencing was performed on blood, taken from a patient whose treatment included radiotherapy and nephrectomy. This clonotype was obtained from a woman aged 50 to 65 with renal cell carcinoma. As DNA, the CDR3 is TGTGCCAGCAGCTTTGGGGCGGACACTGAAGCTTTCTTT. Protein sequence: CASSFGADTEAFF.